This T cell receptor beta chain was sequenced in a study of CD8 T cells in Susac syndrome. The RNA input was 0.5 to 1 ug, and it was reverse transcribed with random hexamers. TCRdb re-derived calls from the immunoSEQ multiplex PCR reads in MiXCR, one entry per CDR3 protein. The data contain about 210,000 distinct CDR3 sequences, approximately 94% of them singletons. The germline V gene encodes CDR1 SQVTM and CDR2 ANQGSEA. The ends were cut back, 2 bases at V and 1 base at J, with 12 bases in the middle. The CDR3 runs 15 residues. The sequencing input was CD4+ T cells from PBMCs. The receptor was derived from a human donor with Susac syndrome. The rearrangement joins TRBV29-1 to TRBJ2-1; D may be TRBD1 or TRBD2 (5 bases each). The CDR3 region is CSVERGSGSYNEQFF. The CDR3 DNA reads TGCAGCGTTGAAAGAGGGTCAGGGTCCTACAATGAGCAGTTCTTC.